The 18 T cell receptor beta chains given below trace back to one sample, sequenced in a study of blood T cell repertoires in COVID-19. Generated by immunoSEQ multiplex PCR, the TCRdb table keeps only in-frame clones and is missing some. The repertoire includes over 60,000 clones, 70% to 90% of them detected once, and approximately 6.8% sits in the top ten. The sample consisted of peripheral blood. The receptors come from a woman older than 75 with active COVID-19.

The V gene is TRBV3-1 (or the pseudogene TRBV3-2), the J gene TRBJ2-7; no definite D call. Germline V gives CDR1 LGHDT, CDR2 YNNKEL (reference sequence). The CDR3 sequence is 12 residues long. The V end lost 1 base, the J end lost 9 bases, and 10 bases lay between the germline ends. The CDR3 DNA sequence: TGTGCCAGCAGCCAAGCTTCTGTCGGGCAGTACTTC. Its translation: CASSQASVGQYF.

This chain connects TRBV7-3 to TRBJ2-3; 11 bases are shared with TRBD2. V trimming: 5 bases; J trimming: 2 bases; junction bases outside the gene matches: 3. This CDR3 spans 15 amino acids. Germline CDR1 is SGHTA and CDR2 is FQGTGA. This chain's CDR3 is CASSEGLADTDTQYF. The DNA for the CDR3 is TGTGCCAGCAGCGAGGGACTAGCGGACACAGATACGCAGTATTTT. The whole variable domain, remainder taken from reference TRBV7-3 and TRBJ2-3, is GAGVSQTPSNKVTEKGKYVELRCDPISGHTALYWYRQSLGQGPEFLIYFQGTGAADDSGLPNDRFFAVRPEGSVSTLKIQRTERGDSAVYLCASSEGLADTDTQYFGPGTRLTVL.

The V and J genes are TRBV5-1 and TRBJ2-7; 9 bases line up with TRBD1. CDR3 length equals 12 residues. Looked up from germline, CDR1 is SGHRS and CDR2 is YFSETQ. Trimming removed 4 bases from V and 6 bases from J; junction bases left unmatched: 2. CDR3 amino acids: CASSEDRGEQYF. As DNA, the CDR3 is TGCGCCAGCAGCGAGGACAGGGGCGAGCAGTACTTC.

The chain joins TRBV28 to TRBJ2-4, with D possibly being TRBD2 (5 bases). Germline assignment: CDR1 MDHEN and CDR2 SYDVKM. The ends were cut back, 2 bases at V and 1 base at J, with 12 bases in the middle. This CDR3 has 16 amino acids. The CDR3 is CASSLGGSAAKNIQYF. The CDR3, as DNA: TGTGCCAGCAGTTTAGGAGGTTCGGCGGCCAAAAACATTCAGTACTTC.

This chain uses TRBV28 with TRBJ1-6; 9 bases match TRBD1. This CDR3 contains 14 residues. V trimming: 2 bases; J trimming: 9 bases; junction bases outside the gene matches: 2. Germline CDR1 MDHEN, CDR2 SYDVKM. The CDR3: CASSLRQGVSPLHF. As DNA, the CDR3 is TGTGCCAGCAGTTTACGACAGGGGGTTTCACCCCTCCACTTT.

This clone was seen just once. The V and J genes are TRBV10-1 and TRBJ2-5, with 10 bases that match TRBD1. The CDR3 is made up of 15 amino acids. The V gene's germline CDR1 is WNHNN and CDR2 SYGVQD (reference sequence). The V and J ends lost 7 bases and 1 base, in that order; junction bases with no gene match: 6. The CDR3 spells CASKGQGVVQETQYF. The CDR3 DNA reads TGCGCCAGCAAAGGACAGGGGGTTGTCCAAGAGACCCAGTACTTC.

The chain uses TRBV19 and TRBJ2-7, with 10 nucleotides matching TRBD2. CDR1 and CDR2 (germline): LNHDA, SQIVND (reference sequence). The CDR3 totals 15 residues. V dropped 4 bases and J dropped 2; count of bases not matched to a gene: 5. CDR3 protein: CASSTHSGRAYEQYF. The CDR3 nucleotides are TGTGCCAGTAGTACACACAGCGGGAGGGCCTACGAGCAGTACTTC.

The rearrangement links TRBV21-1 to TRBJ2-5; the table calls TRBD1, which could not be checked here. TRBV21-1 represents a pseudogene. The length of the CDR3 is 13 residues. In DNA, the CDR3 is TGTGCCAGCCATCGGACAGCCCAAGAGACCCAGTACTTC. It is translated as CASHRTAQETQYF.

The rearrangement links TRBV6-4 to TRBJ2-7; possible D gene TRBD2, 7 bases. Per germline, CDR1 MRHNA and CDR2 SNTAGT. V was trimmed by 7 bases and J by 5 bases, leaving 18 bases between them. CDR3 length: 14 amino acids. The CDR3 coding sequence is TGTGCCAGCACCAAGTTGGAGGGGGGGCACGAGCAGTACTTC. Encoded protein: CASTKLEGGHEQYF.

The gene calls are TRBV11-2 and TRBJ2-5; D is possibly TRBD2 (5 bases). V gave up 0 bases and J gave up 5 bases, with 16 bases separating them. This CDR3 contains 16 residues. Per the germline V gene, CDR1 is SGHAT and CDR2 is FQNNGV. The CDR3 DNA reads as TGTGCCAGCAGCTTAGATTATACACTAGGATTGGAGACCCAGTACTTC. This sequence encodes CASSLDYTLGLETQYF.

The chain uses TRBV24-1 and TRBJ2-1, with 13 positions matching TRBD2. This CDR3 has 18 residues. Germline trimming cut 4 bases from V and 5 bases from J; bases unmatched to any gene: 10. Per germline, CDR1 KGHDR and CDR2 SFDVKD. CDR3 DNA sequence: TGTGCCACCAGTGAACCCAAACTAGCGGGAGGGTTCCACAATGAGCAGTTCTTC. It encodes CATSEPKLAGGFHNEQFF.

This sequence joins TRBV7-3 and TRBJ2-1, with 9 bases matching TRBD1. The ends lost 5 bases at V and 4 bases at J; junction bases unmatched: 9. Germline V gene lookup returns CDR1 SGHTA and CDR2 FQGTGA. The CDR3 is made up of 16 amino acids. CDR3 region: CASSPTDRGDYNEQFF. The CDR3 region has the DNA TGTGCCAGCAGCCCGACCGACAGGGGGGATTACAATGAGCAGTTCTTC. Supplemented by reference TRBV7-3 and TRBJ2-1, the full variable domain reads GAGVSQTPSNKVTEKGKYVELRCDPISGHTALYWYRQSLGQGPEFLIYFQGTGAADDSGLPNDRFFAVRPEGSVSTLKIQRTERGDSAVYLCASSPTDRGDYNEQFFGPGTRLTVL.

The chain joins TRBV7-2 to TRBJ1-5, with D uncertain. The CDR3 consists of 16 residues. Trimming removed 5 bases from V and 0 bases from J, with 14 bases in between. CDR1 SGHTA and CDR2 FQGNSA come from the germline V gene. The CDR3 coding sequence is TGTGCCAGCAGCCCCTCGAGCTTTTATAGCAATCAGCCCCAGCATTTT. It encodes CASSPSSFYSNQPQHF. The full variable domain, rest sourced from reference TRBV7-2 and TRBJ1-5, is GAGVSQSPSNKVTEKGKDVELRCDPISGHTALYWYRQSLGQGLEFLIYFQGNSAPDKSGLPSDRFSAERTGGSVSTLTIQRTQQEDSAVYLCASSPSSFYSNQPQHFGDGTRLSIL.

The chain carries TRBV18 and TRBJ1-2, with D maybe TRBD1 (5 bases). This CDR3 has 17 residues. The germline CDR1 and CDR2 sequences are KGHSH and LQKENI. The ends were cut back, 3 bases at V and 2 bases at J, with 19 bases in the middle. This CDR3 is CASSPYTEGRANYGYTF. The CDR3 DNA is TGTGCCAGCTCACCCTATACGGAGGGGAGGGCCAACTATGGCTACACCTTC. Drawing the rest from reference TRBV18 and TRBJ1-2, the complete variable domain is NAGVMQNPRHLVRRRGQEARLRCSPMKGHSHVYWYRQLPEEGLKFMVYLQKENIIDESGMPKERFSAEFPKEGPSILRIQQVVRGDSAAYFCASSPYTEGRANYGYTFGSGTRLTVV.

J is TRBJ2-3 and V is TRBV27; D may be TRBD2 (6 bases). CDR1 and CDR2 (germline): MNHEY, SMNVEV (reference sequence). With 5 bases removed from V and 14 bases from J, the gap between germline ends came to 20 bases. This CDR3 has 13 amino acids. This CDR3 reads CASSPPTRSPRYF. For the CDR3, the DNA is TGTGCCAGCAGTCCGCCGACTAGATCTCCCCGGTATTTT.

The genes are TRBV24-1 and TRBJ2-3, with D unclear. Between the trimmed V and J ends, which lost 6 bases and 4 bases, there was a span of 13 bases. The CDR3 contains 14 residues. The germline CDR1 and CDR2 sequences are KGHDR and SFDVKD. The CDR3 reads CATSRRQAADTQYF. In DNA form, the CDR3 reads TGTGCCACCAGTAGACGTCAGGCCGCAGATACGCAGTATTTT.

V gene TRBV18 combines with J gene TRBJ1-1; 7 nucleotides line up with TRBD1. In germline, CDR1 is KGHSH, CDR2 LQKENI. This CDR3 is built from 16 residues. J gave up 2 bases and V 2 bases, and 8 bases lay outside the gene matches. The CDR3 nucleotides read TGTGCCAGCTCACCAAGTTTAGGGGGCCCTAACACTGAAGCTTTCTTT. Amino acids: CASSPSLGGPNTEAFF.

The chain combines TRBV5-1 with TRBJ2-7; the D is unclear. In germline, CDR1 is SGHRS, CDR2 YFSETQ. The germline V and J ends were trimmed by 0 bases and 3 bases, with 10 bases remaining between them. The CDR3 runs 14 residues. The CDR3 bases are TGCGCCAGCAGCTTGGTGTCAGGATACTACGAGCAGTACTTC. Translated: CASSLVSGYYEQYF. Looking up the rest from reference TRBV5-1 and TRBJ2-7 gives the full variable domain: KAGVTQTPRYLIKTRGQQVTLSCSPISGHRSVSWYQQTPGQGLQFLFEYFSETQRNKGNFPGRFSGRQFSNSRSEMNVSTLELGDSALYLCASSLVSGYYEQYFGPGTRLTVT.